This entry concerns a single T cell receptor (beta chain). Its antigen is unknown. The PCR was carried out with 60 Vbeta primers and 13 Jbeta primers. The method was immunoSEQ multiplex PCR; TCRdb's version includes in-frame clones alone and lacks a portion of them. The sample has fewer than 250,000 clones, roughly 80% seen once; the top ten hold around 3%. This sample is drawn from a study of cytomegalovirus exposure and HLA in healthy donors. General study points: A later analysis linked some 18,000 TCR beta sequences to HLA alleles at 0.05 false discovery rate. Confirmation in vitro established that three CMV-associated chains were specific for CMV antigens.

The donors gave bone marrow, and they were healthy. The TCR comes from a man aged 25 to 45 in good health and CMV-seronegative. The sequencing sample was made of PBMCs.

CDR3 residues: CASSLQGDNQPQHF. CDR3 coding DNA: TGTGCCAGCAGCCTACAGGGGGATAATCAGCCCCAGCATTTT. The chain employs TRBV5-4 and TRBJ1-5; 8 bases line up with TRBD1. Unmatched junction bases numbered 4, after V lost 4 bases and J lost 4 bases. CDR1 is SGHNT, CDR2 YYREEE, per germline (reference sequence). This CDR3 is built from 14 residues.